The 12 T cell receptor beta chains presented below share a single source sample, sequenced in a study of T-cell reconstitution after alpha-beta-depleted transplantation in children. Unique molecular identifiers were used in preparing the TCRbeta library. TCRdb used MiXCR to reprocess the PCR reads, holding one entry per CDR3 protein. The repertoire holds roughly 100,000 distinct CDR3 sequences, with roughly 7.1% as singletons. The starting material was PBMCs, obtained before TCRalphabeta/CD19-depleted stem cell transplant. The receptors were sampled from a boy under 10 years old with acute lymphoblastic leukemia, due to receive a stem cell transplant.

This clonotype was seen ten or more times. The chain has TRBV20-1 and TRBJ2-7; D might be TRBD1 (6 bases). The CDR3 spans 17 residues. CDR1 is DFQATT and CDR2 is SNEGSKA in the germline V gene (reference sequence). With 3 bases removed from V and 2 bases from J, the gap between germline ends came to 23 bases. CDR3 region: CSARGDTGTSLPYEQYF. Here the CDR3 DNA reads TGCAGTGCTAGGGGGGACACAGGAACCTCTTTACCCTACGAGCAGTACTTC.

This clonotype was recorded a few times. The chain is built from TRBV4-2 and TRBJ1-2; D ambiguous. Between the trimmed V and J ends, which lost 0 bases and 2 bases, there was a span of 7 bases. This CDR3 region has 14 residues. The V gene's germline CDR1 is LGHNA and CDR2 YNFKEQ. The CDR3 loop is CASSQDLGNYGYTF. The CDR3 DNA sequence: TGTGCCAGCAGCCAAGATCTCGGCAACTATGGCTACACCTTC.

This clonotype has at least ten counts. The V call is TRBV20-1, the J call TRBJ1-1; D perhaps matches TRBD1 (5 bases). Germline V gene lookup returns CDR1 DFQATT and CDR2 SNEGSKA (reference sequence). The CDR3 is 12 residues long. Trimming cost V 5 bases and J 1 base, with 8 bases left between them. CDR3 nucleotide sequence: TGCAGTGCTGGGGGGGAGAACACTGAAGCTTTCTTT. It codes for CSAGGENTEAFF.

Many counts were recorded for this clonotype. The CDR3 sequence: CASSPRTDSAQAFF. The DNA for the CDR3 is TGTGCCAGCAGCCCGAGGACAGATTCAGCACAAGCTTTCTTT. The chain carries TRBV7-8 and TRBJ1-1, with a weak D call TRBD1 (6 bases). Germline V gene sequence: CDR1 SGHVS, CDR2 FQNEAQ. V lost 5 bases, J lost 9 bases, and 19 bases lay in between. This CDR3 region has 14 residues.

This clonotype has a count of ten or more. CDR3 amino acids: CSASGGQETQYF. As DNA, the CDR3 is TGCAGTGCTAGCGGGGGTCAAGAGACCCAGTACTTC. The V and J genes are TRBV20-1 and TRBJ2-5; D possibly corresponds to TRBD2 (6 bases). This CDR3 contains 12 residues. Germline values: CDR1 DFQATT, CDR2 SNEGSKA (reference sequence). Trimming cost V 3 bases and J 2 bases, with 7 bases left between them.

The table lists this clonotype with a few counts. The chain links TRBV12-3 or TRBV12-4 to TRBJ1-1; D gene uncertain. The germline V and J ends were trimmed by 1 base and 9 bases, with 12 bases remaining between them. CDR3 length: 13 amino acids. CDR3 nucleotides: TGTGCCAGCAGTTTAGAATATACAGTTAAAGCTTTCTTT. The encoded protein is CASSLEYTVKAFF.

This clonotype has at least ten counts. The chain employs TRBV29-1 and TRBJ2-1; D unresolved. Trimming stripped 4 bases from V and 4 bases from J, with 2 bases between. This CDR3 region has 10 residues. Germline CDR1 and CDR2: SQVTM and ANQGSEA. The CDR3 spells CSVAYNEQFF. The CDR3, as DNA: TGCAGCGTTGCTTACAATGAGCAGTTCTTC.

V is TRBV10-3 and J is TRBJ1-2; D unclear. Trimming pared 6 bases from V and 4 bases from J, leaving 12 bases between. The germline V gene has CDR1 ENHRY and CDR2 SYGVKD. CDR3 length: 13 amino acids. CDR3 amino acids: CAISPPGSYGYTF. In DNA, the CDR3 is TGTGCCATCAGCCCCCCGGGGAGCTATGGCTACACCTTC.

This chain connects TRBV20-1 to TRBJ2-5, with 8 bases fitting TRBD1. V shed 6 bases and J 4 bases; nucleotides not matched to a gene: 10. CDR1 is DFQATT, CDR2 SNEGSKA, per germline (reference sequence). This CDR3 region has 14 residues. The DNA of the CDR3 is TGCAGTGCCCGACCGGGACAGGCGGGAGAGACCCAGTACTTC. It is translated as CSARPGQAGETQYF.

In its sample, this clonotype was seen many times. The J gene is TRBJ2-5, the V gene TRBV12-3 or TRBV12-4; D uncertain. The CDR3 covers 14 residues. V gave up 1 base and J gave up 1 base, with 7 bases separating them. CDR3 coding DNA: TGTGCCAGCAGTTTAGACACTACCCAAGAGACCCAGTACTTC. Translation gives CASSLDTTQETQYF.

This clonotype occurred a few times. The chain links TRBV20-1 to TRBJ1-1, with D unclear. Trimming removed 0 bases at V and 5 bases at J, with 10 bases between. The CDR3 is made up of 13 amino acids. Germline CDR1 reads DFQATT; CDR2 reads SNEGSKA (reference sequence). CDR3 in DNA: TGCAGTGCTAGAGAGGGCGAGAGAACTGAAGCTTTCTTT. It is translated as CSAREGERTEAFF.

The rearrangement links TRBV7-2 to TRBJ2-2; either TRBD1 or TRBD2 may fit D (5 bases each). The CDR3 is made up of 15 amino acids. Germline V gene lookup returns CDR1 SGHTA and CDR2 FQGNSA. V was clipped by 6 bases and J by 5 bases, with 16 bases between them. The CDR3 here is CASSHLGVGTGELFF. CDR3 coding DNA: TGTGCCAGCAGTCACCTGGGGGTGGGGACCGGGGAGCTGTTTTTT.